Presented here are 25 T cell receptor beta chains from one specimen sequenced in a study of blood T cells in healthy people across ages. A sample-barcoded 5' primer and a J-beta primer mix were used in a second PCR of roughly 7 to 12 cycles. TCRdb reanalysed the 5' RACE reads using MiXCR and keeps one entry per CDR3 protein. Of approximately 810,000 distinct CDR3 sequences listed, more than 25% were seen once; the top ten hold roughly 17%. Material for sequencing was blood. The receptors were sampled from a woman at least 80 years old in good health.

CDR3 coding DNA: TGCAGTGCTAGAGATCCGGCGCGGAGCACAGATACGCAGTATTTT. It encodes CSARDPARSTDTQYF. This chain uses TRBV20-1 with TRBJ2-3; D is undetermined. Germline loops: CDR1 DFQATT, CDR2 SNEGSKA (reference sequence). The CDR3 runs 15 residues. Trimming took 0 bases from V and 0 from J, leaving 10 bases between them.

The rearrangement uses TRBV11-2 and TRBJ2-7, with a weak D call TRBD1 (6 bases). From germline, CDR1 is SGHAT and CDR2 FQNNGV. The CDR3 runs 15 residues. V lost 7 bases to trimming and J lost 1 base, with 17 bases between them. CDR3 sequence reads: CASTLYRATSYEQYF. DNA of the CDR3: TGTGCCAGCACCCTATACAGGGCTACTTCCTACGAGCAGTACTTC.

Here the CDR3 DNA reads TGTGCCAGCAGTTTATCTCCCCTACAGGGTCACGAGCAGTACTTC. It encodes CASSLSPLQGHEQYF. This chain uses TRBV27 with TRBJ2-7, with D maybe TRBD1 (6 bases). The CDR3 length is 15 residues. V was trimmed by 0 bases and J by 5 bases, leaving 14 bases between them. CDR1 and CDR2 from the germline V gene are MNHEY and SMNVEV (reference sequence).

V usage is TRBV6-2 or TRBV6-3 and J usage is TRBJ2-1; tentatively, D is TRBD2 (6 bases). Trimming left V 6 bases short and J 1 base short, with 10 bases between. CDR1 and CDR2 (germline): MNHEY, SVGEGT. CDR3 length: 14 residues. CDR3 in DNA: TGTGCCAGCAGGAACAGCGGGTCCTACAATGAGCAGTTCTTC. Its translation: CASRNSGSYNEQFF.

This clonotype was observed many times. In DNA form, the CDR3 reads TGTGCCAGCAGTGACCGCGGACAGGGGGGACACAGGAATACGCAGTATTTT. Translation: CASSDRGQGGHRNTQYF. The chain couples TRBV6-1 to TRBJ2-3, with 10 bases that match TRBD1. The CDR3 spans 17 residues. Germline CDR1 MNHNS, CDR2 SASEGT. The trim removed 3 bases at V and 7 bases at J, leaving 13 bases unmatched.

Comment on this clonotype: A clone one base away is much larger, so this may be a read error. J is TRBJ1-2 and V is TRBV27; D is uncertain. Deletions cut 5 bases from V and 8 bases from J, with 21 bases between. CDR1 is MNHEY and CDR2 is SMNVEV in the germline V gene (reference sequence). The CDR3 has 15 amino acids. CDR3 bases: TGTGCCAGCAGTGAGGCCCCCTCGCCCGGAAGGGGCTACACCTTC. Amino acid sequence: CASSEAPSPGRGYTF.

This clonotype was seen at least ten times. The gene calls are TRBV5-1 and TRBJ2-5; 14 bases are shared with TRBD2. Germline V gene data show CDR1 as SGHRS and CDR2 as YFSETQ. V shed 4 bases and J 2 bases; nucleotides not matched to a gene: 4. The CDR3 is 16 amino acids. CDR3 sequence reads: CASSVGLAGGQETQYF. CDR3 DNA sequence: TGCGCCAGCAGCGTAGGACTAGCGGGGGGTCAAGAGACCCAGTACTTC.

The chain recombines TRBV29-1 with TRBJ1-6, with D maybe TRBD1 (5 bases). Trimming pared 5 bases from V and 10 bases from J, leaving 15 bases between. The CDR3 covers 13 residues. Germline CDR1 and CDR2: SQVTM and ANQGSEA. The CDR3, as DNA: TGCAGCGTTTCCAGGGATTTGGTGTCACCCCTCCACTTT. The encoded protein is CSVSRDLVSPLHF.

This clonotype was seen at least ten times. The genes are TRBV4-2 and TRBJ2-5; TRBD2 agrees at 10 bases. Germline trimming cut 0 bases from V and 9 bases from J; bases unmatched to any gene: 4. CDR1 is LGHNA and CDR2 is YNFKEQ in the germline V gene. The CDR3 is 14 residues long. CDR3 sequence (DNA): TGTGCCAGCAGCCAAGAATCCAGCGGGGGGGCCCAGTACTTC. Protein sequence: CASSQESSGGAQYF.

Details on this clonotype: With a much larger clone just one base away, this may be a read error. The gene calls are TRBV10-2 and TRBJ2-3; tentative D call: TRBD2 (6 bases). From germline, CDR1 is WSHSY and CDR2 SAAADI. Trimming removed 4 bases from V and 3 bases from J, with 17 bases in between. The CDR3 contains 16 residues. The CDR3 loop is CASSAETRGYTDTQYF. CDR3 sequence (DNA): TGCGCCAGCAGTGCCGAGACTAGAGGATATACAGATACGCAGTATTTT.

Only a few counts were recorded for this clonotype. The V and J genes are TRBV6-2 or TRBV6-3 and TRBJ1-5; 12 nucleotides match TRBD1. V lost 6 bases, J lost 5 bases, and 8 bases stayed unmatched. The CDR3 contains 16 residues. Germline assignment: CDR1 MNHEY and CDR2 SVGEGT. CDR3 sequence: CASSGTGGAGYQPQHF. CDR3 coding DNA: TGTGCCAGCAGCGGGACAGGGGGCGCCGGGTATCAGCCCCAGCATTTT.

This clonotype was observed many times. The V gene is TRBV7-9, the J gene TRBJ2-7; 8 bases line up with TRBD2. The J segment lost 9 bases and the V segment lost 5 bases, leaving 6 bases of the junction unmatched. In germline, CDR1 is SEHNR, CDR2 FQNEAQ (reference sequence). The CDR3 totals 12 residues. For the CDR3, the DNA is TGTGCCAGCAGCACCTCGGGAGGGGGGCAGTACTTC. Protein product: CASSTSGGGQYF.

V gene TRBV29-1 combines with J gene TRBJ2-7, with TRBD2 matching 9 bases. Trimming took 6 bases from V and 2 from J; bases not matched to a gene: 5. Germline V lookup: CDR1 SQVTM, CDR2 ANQGSEA. The CDR3 consists of 13 residues. CDR3 nucleotides: TGCAGCGTGCGGCCTAGCGGGACCTACGAGCAGTACTTC. This codes for CSVRPSGTYEQYF.

This clonotype was counted ten times or more. V and J are TRBV20-1 and TRBJ2-1; TRBD2 aligns across 8 bases. Germline CDR1 and CDR2: DFQATT and SNEGSKA (reference sequence). With 5 bases clipped from V and 4 bases from J, the junction kept 7 bases outside the gene matches. The CDR3 has 14 residues. The CDR3 sequence is CSASGGVRYNEQFF. As DNA, the CDR3 is TGCAGTGCTTCGGGGGGGGTAAGATACAATGAGCAGTTCTTC.

This clonotype was seen a handful of times. The chain carries TRBV20-1 and TRBJ1-3; 9 bases line up with TRBD1. CDR1 is DFQATT, CDR2 SNEGSKA, per germline (reference sequence). The junction had 3 bases not matched to a gene; V was cut back by 1 base and J by 2 bases. This CDR3 is 15 amino acids long. CDR3 sequence: CSARVHRGPGNTIYF. The CDR3 DNA is TGCAGTGCTAGAGTTCACAGGGGGCCTGGAAACACCATATATTTT.

The genes are TRBV6-2 or TRBV6-3 and TRBJ2-5, with D unresolved. The DNA end favors TRBJ2-7, so the J call may be wrong. Germline CDR1 MNHEY, CDR2 SVGEGT. The CDR3 has 12 residues. The CDR3 sequence is CASSYEASEQYF. The CDR3 bases are TGTGCCAGCAGTTACGAGGCTTCCGAGCAGTACTTC.

On this clonotype: A much larger clone lies a single base off, so this may be a read error. The V call is TRBV5-1, the J call TRBJ2-3; perhaps D is TRBD1 or TRBD2 (5 bases each). Per germline, CDR1 SGHRS and CDR2 YFSETQ. This CDR3 is built from 14 residues. V was clipped by 10 bases and J by 2 bases, with 17 bases between them. DNA for the CDR3: TGCGCCTGGGGGAGCAGAGGGGACACAGATACGCAGTATTTT. It is translated as CAWGSRGDTDTQYF.

This clonotype turned up a few times. One end of the junction does not line up with germline, which may come from a read error. The chain employs TRBV12-3 or TRBV12-4 and TRBJ1-2; 7 bases fit TRBD1. The CDR3 has 17 amino acids. The CDR3 DNA is TGTACCAGCAGTCACCGACAGGGAAGGTCCTCCTACTATGGCTACACCTTC. Translation: CTSSHRQGRSSYYGYTF.

This clonotype was picked up many times. This chain uses TRBV4-3 with TRBJ2-7; 7 bases fit TRBD1. Germline CDR1 and CDR2: LGHNA and YSLEER. The ends lost 0 bases at V and 4 bases at J; junction bases unmatched: 6. This CDR3 has 15 amino acids. CDR3 bases: TGCGCCAGCAGCCAAGATATCGGCAGGGGGTACGAGCAGTACTTC. Encoded protein: CASSQDIGRGYEQYF.

For this clonotype: A much bigger clone sits one base away, suggesting this may be a read error. The chain links TRBV29-1 to TRBJ1-2; D remains unclear. Trimming cost V 8 bases and J 4 bases, with 14 bases left between them. Per germline, CDR1 SQVTM and CDR2 ANQGSEA. This CDR3 is built from 12 residues. The CDR3 loop reads CSMFQESYGYTF. The CDR3 DNA is TGCAGCATGTTCCAGGAGTCCTATGGCTACACCTTC.

J is TRBJ2-5 and V is TRBV2; D not certain. This CDR3 contains 12 residues. The ends were cut back, 7 bases at V and 4 bases at J, with 10 bases in the middle. In germline, CDR1 is SNHLY, CDR2 FYNNEI. As DNA, the CDR3 is TGTGCCAGCACAAGGGCCGGAGAGACCCAGTACTTC. Its translation is CASTRAGETQYF.

At least ten counts were recorded for this clonotype. The chain joins TRBV20-1 to TRBJ2-5; TRBD2 aligns across 9 bases. Per germline, CDR1 DFQATT and CDR2 SNEGSKA (reference sequence). J was trimmed by 5 bases and V by 3 bases; bases with no gene match: 13. The CDR3 is 16 amino acids. The CDR3: CSARGAAGGDRETQYF. CDR3 coding DNA: TGCAGTGCTAGGGGGGCAGCGGGAGGCGATAGGGAGACCCAGTACTTC.

Turning to this clonotype: This may be a read error, as it is one base from a much larger clone. V and J are TRBV14 and TRBJ2-5; D is possibly TRBD2 (6 bases). The V and J ends lost 8 bases and 5 bases respectively, with 12 bases between them. Germline V gene sequence: CDR1 SGHDN, CDR2 FVKESK. There are 12 residues in the CDR3. The CDR3: CASPGGWETQYF. Written as DNA, the CDR3 is TGTGCCAGCCCCGGGGGTTGGGAGACCCAGTACTTC.

The sample holds many counts of this clonotype. The genes are TRBV7-2 and TRBJ2-6; no clear D gene. Per germline, CDR1 SGHTA and CDR2 FQGNSA. V lost 0 bases and J lost 0, with 6 bases in between. The CDR3 covers 16 residues. In DNA form, the CDR3 reads TGTGCCAGCAGCTTAGCGCGGTTCTCTGGGGCCAACGTCCTGACTTTC. Encoded protein: CASSLARFSGANVLTF. Based on the CDR3 plus reference TRBV7-2 and TRBJ2-6, the full variable domain is GAGVSQSPSNKVTEKGKDVELRCDPISGHTALYWYRQSLGQGLEFLIYFQGNSAPDKSGLPSDRFSAERTGGSVSTLTIQRTQQEDSAVYLCASSLARFSGANVLTFGAGSRLTVL.

This chain joins TRBV5-5 and TRBJ2-7, with 9 bases lining up with TRBD2. The CDR3 totals 16 residues. V lost 1 base and J lost 1; bases outside the gene matches: 6. Germline CDR1 and CDR2: SGHKS and YYEKEE (reference sequence). The DNA for the CDR3 is TGTGCCAGCAGCTTGCTTCACACTAGCGGGTCCTACGAGCAGTACTTC. This sequence encodes CASSLLHTSGSYEQYF.